The clone carrying this T cell receptor (beta chain) has more than one count but fewer than ten. The source of the sample is a study of blood T cell repertoires in COVID-19. About the study: Collection of acute and convalescent COVID-19 samples took place in the United States, Italy and Spain. In each case, the material was cDNA or gDNA derived from T cells, B-cell-depleted T cells, or PBMCs.

Per the original data handling: Researchers report that nucleated cell counts were estimated from reference gene primer amplification. Profiling relied on immunoSEQ multiplex PCR, and the TCRdb table lists in-frame clones only, not all of them. For V, J and clone size, that table is used; D and trimming come from the DNA. Here the sample spans around 200,000 clones, 83% being singletons. CDR3 size: 14 residues. J lost 14 bases, V lost 3 bases, and 7 bases had no gene match. CDR1 and CDR2 from the germline V gene are SNHLY and FYNNEI. The receptor was derived from a woman in her 40s with active or convalescent COVID-19. The V call is TRBV2, the J call TRBJ2-1, with 13 bases that match TRBD2. Sequencing was performed on peripheral blood. CDR3 sequence (DNA): TGTGCCAGCAGTGACAGTACTAGCGGGAGGGTGAAGTTCTTC. This gives the protein CASSDSTSGRVKFF.